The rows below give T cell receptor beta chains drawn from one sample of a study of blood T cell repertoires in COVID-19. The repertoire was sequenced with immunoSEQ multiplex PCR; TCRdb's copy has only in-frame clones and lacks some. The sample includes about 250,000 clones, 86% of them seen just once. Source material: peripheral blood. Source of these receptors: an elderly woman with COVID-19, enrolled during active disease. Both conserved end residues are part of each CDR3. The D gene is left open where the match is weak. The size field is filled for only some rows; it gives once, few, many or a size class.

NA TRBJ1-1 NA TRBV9 CASSGHGGGRTEAFF TGTGCCAGCAGCGGGCACGGAGGAGGAAGAACTGAAGCTTTCTTT
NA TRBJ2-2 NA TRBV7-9 CASSPQGTGELFF TGTGCCAGCAGCCCACAGGGCACCGGGGAGCTGTTTTTT
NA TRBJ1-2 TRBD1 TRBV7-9 CASSPGQGVGYGYTF TGTGCCAGCAGCCCGGGACAGGGTGTCGGCTATGGCTACACCTTC
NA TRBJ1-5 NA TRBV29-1 CSVRTGNQPQHF TGCAGCGTCCGGACAGGCAATCAGCCCCAGCATTTT
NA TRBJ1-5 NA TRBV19 CASSTEQGSGQPQHF TGTGCCAGTAGTACAGAACAGGGCTCGGGTCAGCCCCAGCATTTT
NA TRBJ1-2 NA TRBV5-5 CASSLDRGFQGGYTF TGTGCCAGCAGTCTGGACCGGGGGTTCCAGGGTGGCTACACCTTC
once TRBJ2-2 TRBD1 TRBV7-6 CASSSPGTVRGELFF TGTGCCAGCAGCTCGCCCGGGACAGTCCGTGGGGAGCTGTTTTTT
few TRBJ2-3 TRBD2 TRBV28 CASSPIDSGVRTDTQYF TGTGCCAGCAGCCCCATCGATAGCGGGGTAAGGACAGATACGCAGTATTTT
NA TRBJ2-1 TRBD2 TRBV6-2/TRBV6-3 CASSYSGLEQFF TGTGCCAGCAGTTACTCGGGACTAGAGCAGTTCTTC
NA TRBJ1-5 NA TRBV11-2 CASSFGGAGNQPQHF TGTGCCAGCAGCTTTGGGGGCGCGGGCAATCAGCCCCAGCATTTT
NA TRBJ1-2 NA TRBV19 CASSGLTLYGYTF TGTGCCAGTAGTGGGTTGACTCTCTATGGCTACACCTTC
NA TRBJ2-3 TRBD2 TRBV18 CASSPRSGGAQDTQYF TGTGCCAGCTCACCACGGAGCGGGGGGGCCCAAGATACGCAGTATTTT
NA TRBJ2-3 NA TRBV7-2 CASSLGGTVDTQYF TGTGCCAGCAGCTTAGGTGGTACGGTTGATACGCAGTATTTT
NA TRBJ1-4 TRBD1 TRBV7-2 CASSERTGGEGKLFF TGTGCCAGCAGCGAGAGGACAGGTGGAGAAGGAAAACTGTTTTTT
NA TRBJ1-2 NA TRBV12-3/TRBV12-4 CASRTQVYGYTF TGTGCCAGCAGGACCCAGGTCTATGGCTACACCTTC
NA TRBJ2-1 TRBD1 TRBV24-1 CATGTGGFYEQFF TGTGCCACCGGGACAGGGGGTTTCTATGAGCAGTTCTTC
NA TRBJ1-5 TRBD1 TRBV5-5 CASSPSTGSSPQHF TGTGCCAGCAGCCCTTCGACAGGGAGTTCGCCCCAGCATTTT
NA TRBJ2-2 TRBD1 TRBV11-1 CASSVGQTYTGELFF TGTGCCAGCAGCGTGGGACAGACATACACCGGGGAGCTGTTTTTT
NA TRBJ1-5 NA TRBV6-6 CASSYVQGDNQPQHF TGTGCCAGCAGTTACGTACAGGGCGACAATCAGCCCCAGCATTTT
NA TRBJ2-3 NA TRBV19 CASSPGFGTDTQYF TGTGCCAGTAGTCCAGGGTTTGGCACAGATACGCAGTATTTT
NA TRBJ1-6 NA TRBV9 CASTGSNGNSPLHF TGTGCCAGCACCGGTTCCAACGGGAATTCACCCCTCCACTTT
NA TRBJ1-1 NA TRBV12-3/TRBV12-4 CASSLKDSTGAFF TGTGCCAGCAGTTTAAAGGACAGCACGGGAGCTTTCTTT
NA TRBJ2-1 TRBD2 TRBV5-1 CASSSEGLAHYNEQFF TGCGCCAGCAGTTCCGAAGGACTAGCCCACTACAATGAGCAGTTCTTC
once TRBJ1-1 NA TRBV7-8 CASSAGRLYTEAFF TGTGCCAGCAGCGCCGGGAGACTGTACACTGAAGCTTTCTTT
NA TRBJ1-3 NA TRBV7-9 CASSLIGGSSSGNTIYF TGTGCCAGCAGCTTAATTGGGGGCTCAAGCTCTGGAAACACCATATATTTT
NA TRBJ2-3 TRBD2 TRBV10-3 CATVKTGGLGTDTQYF TGTGCCACCGTAAAGACGGGGGGGCTGGGCACAGATACGCAGTATTTT
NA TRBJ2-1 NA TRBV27 CASSWFPGMRNEQFF TGTGCCAGCAGTTGGTTCCCGGGTATGAGGAATGAGCAGTTCTTC
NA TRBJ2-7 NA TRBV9 CASSVVGNPRAEQYF TGTGCCAGCAGCGTAGTAGGAAATCCCAGGGCGGAGCAGTACTTC
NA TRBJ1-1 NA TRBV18 CASSLDPYTGVGNTEAFF TGTGCCAGCTCACTCGACCCCTATACGGGGGTGGGGAACACTGAAGCTTTCTTT
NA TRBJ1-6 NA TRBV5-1 CASSSSSQGISSPLHF TGCGCCAGCAGCTCCAGTTCACAGGGTATCAGTTCACCCCTCCACTTT
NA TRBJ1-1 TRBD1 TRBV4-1 CASSRTGTDWIVTEAFF TGCGCCAGCAGCCGAACCGGGACAGATTGGATAGTCACTGAAGCTTTCTTT
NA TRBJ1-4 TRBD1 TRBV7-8 CASSSDRLNEKLFF TGTGCCAGCAGCTCGGACAGGTTAAATGAAAAACTGTTTTTT
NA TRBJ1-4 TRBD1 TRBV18 CASSPGQIEWRKLFF TGTGCCAGCTCACCGGGACAGATCGAGTGGCGAAAACTGTTTTTT
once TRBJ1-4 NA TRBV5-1 CASSPRGINEKLFF TGCGCCAGCAGCCCTCGGGGAATTAATGAAAAACTGTTTTTT
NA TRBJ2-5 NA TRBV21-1 CAGGGDPETQYF TGTGCCGGCGGAGGGGACCCAGAGACCCAGTACTTC
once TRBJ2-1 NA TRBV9 CASSVAGHTPPGNEQFF TGTGCCAGCAGCGTAGCAGGACACACGCCGCCTGGCAATGAGCAGTTCTTC
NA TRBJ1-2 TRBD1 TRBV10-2 CASSETQGQLYGYTF TGCGCCAGCAGTGAGACACAGGGACAGCTCTATGGCTACACCTTC
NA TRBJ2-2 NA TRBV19 CASSKTGGTGELFF TGTGCCAGTAGTAAGACTGGAGGCACCGGGGAGCTGTTTTTT
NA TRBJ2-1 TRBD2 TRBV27 CASSLTGTREIEQFF TGTGCCAGCAGTTTAACCGGGACTAGGGAGATTGAGCAGTTCTTC
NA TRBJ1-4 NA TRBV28 CASSPLNEKLFF TGTGCCAGCAGTCCCCTTAATGAAAAACTGTTTTTT
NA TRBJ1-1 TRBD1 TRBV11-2 CASSLDRDRAMNTEAFF TGTGCCAGCAGCTTAGACCGGGACAGGGCAATGAACACTGAAGCTTTCTTT
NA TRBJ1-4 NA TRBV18 CASSPAGVSEKLFF TGTGCCAGCTCACCCGCAGGGGTAAGCGAAAAACTGTTTTTT
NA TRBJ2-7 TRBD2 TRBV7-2 CASSLAKGLAVYEQYF TGTGCCAGCAGCTTAGCGAAGGGACTAGCGGTCTACGAGCAGTACTTC
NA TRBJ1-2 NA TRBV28 CASGRGSTF TGTGCCAGCGGCAGGGGATCCACCTTC
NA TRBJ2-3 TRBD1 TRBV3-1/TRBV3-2 CASSQRQGITDTQYF TGTGCCAGCAGCCAGAGACAGGGAATCACAGATACGCAGTATTTT
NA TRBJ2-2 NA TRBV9 CASSVVATANTGELFF TGTGCCAGCAGCGTAGTGGCGACAGCCAACACCGGGGAGCTGTTTTTT
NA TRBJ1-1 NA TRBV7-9 CASNSGANTEAFF TGTGCCAGCAACTCTGGGGCGAACACTGAAGCTTTCTTT
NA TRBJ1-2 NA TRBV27 CASSFGVLGYGYTF TGTGCCAGCAGTTTCGGGGTTTTGGGCTATGGCTACACCTTC
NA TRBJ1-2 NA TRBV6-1 CASSEPIKALYGYTF TGTGCCAGCAGTGAACCGATTAAAGCCCTCTATGGCTACACCTTC
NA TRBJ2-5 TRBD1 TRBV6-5 CASTVGGLQETQYF TGTGCCAGCACCGTAGGGGGCCTACAAGAGACCCAGTACTTC
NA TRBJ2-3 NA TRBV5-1 CASSPGGHPSTDTQYF TGCGCCAGCAGCCCGGGGGGCCACCCAAGCACAGATACGCAGTATTTT
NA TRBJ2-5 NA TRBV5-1 CASSLESNRGFQETQYF TGCGCCAGCAGCTTGGAAAGCAATAGAGGGTTTCAAGAGACCCAGTACTTC
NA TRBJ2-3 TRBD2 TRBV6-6 CASRPGLAGDTQYF TGTGCCAGCAGACCGGGACTAGCGGGGGATACGCAGTATTTT
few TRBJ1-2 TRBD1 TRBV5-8 CASSLPGTGLYGYTF TGTGCCAGCAGCTTACCCGGGACAGGGCTATATGGCTACACCTTC
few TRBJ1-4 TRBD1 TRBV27 CASRVGQGSRKLFF TGTGCCAGCAGGGTTGGACAGGGATCCCGAAAACTGTTTTTT
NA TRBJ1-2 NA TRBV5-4 CASSVAGVGYTF TGTGCCAGCAGCGTAGCCGGGGTGGGCTACACCTTC